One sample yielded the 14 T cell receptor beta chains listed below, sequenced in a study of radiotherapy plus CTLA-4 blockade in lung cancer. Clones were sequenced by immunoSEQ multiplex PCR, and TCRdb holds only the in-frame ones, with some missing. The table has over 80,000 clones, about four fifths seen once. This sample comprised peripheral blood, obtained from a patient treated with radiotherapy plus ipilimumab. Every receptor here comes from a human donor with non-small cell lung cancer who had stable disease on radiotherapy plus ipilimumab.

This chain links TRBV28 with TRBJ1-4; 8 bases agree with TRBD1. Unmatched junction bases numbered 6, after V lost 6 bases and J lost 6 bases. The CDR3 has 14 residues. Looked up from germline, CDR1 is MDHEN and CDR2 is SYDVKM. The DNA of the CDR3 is TGTGCCAGCAGGTCAGGGGGCGGAGATGAAAAACTGTTTTTT. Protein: CASRSGGGDEKLFF.

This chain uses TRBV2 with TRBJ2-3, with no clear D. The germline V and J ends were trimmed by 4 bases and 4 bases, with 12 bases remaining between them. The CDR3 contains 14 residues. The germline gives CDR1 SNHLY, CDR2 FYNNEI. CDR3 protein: CASSGLSPADTQYF. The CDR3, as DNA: TGTGCCAGCAGTGGACTGTCTCCGGCAGATACGCAGTATTTT.

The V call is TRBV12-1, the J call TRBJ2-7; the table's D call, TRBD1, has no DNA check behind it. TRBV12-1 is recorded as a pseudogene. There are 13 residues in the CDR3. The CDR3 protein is CASSYTHSYEQYF. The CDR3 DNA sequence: TGTGCCAGCAGCTACACCCACTCCTACGAGCAGTACTTC.

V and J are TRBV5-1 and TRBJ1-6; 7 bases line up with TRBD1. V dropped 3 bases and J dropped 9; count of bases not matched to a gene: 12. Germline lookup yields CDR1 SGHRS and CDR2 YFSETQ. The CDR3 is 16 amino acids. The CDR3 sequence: CASSWSGTAAGSPLHF. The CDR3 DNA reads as TGCGCCAGCAGCTGGTCGGGGACAGCCGCAGGTTCACCCCTCCACTTT.

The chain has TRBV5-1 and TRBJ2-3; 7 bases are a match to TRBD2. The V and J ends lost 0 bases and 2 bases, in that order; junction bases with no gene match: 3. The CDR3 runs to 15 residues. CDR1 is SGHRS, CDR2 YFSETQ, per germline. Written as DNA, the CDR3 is TGCGCCAGCAGCTTGGGTCTAGCGGCCACAGATACGCAGTATTTT. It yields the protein CASSLGLAATDTQYF.

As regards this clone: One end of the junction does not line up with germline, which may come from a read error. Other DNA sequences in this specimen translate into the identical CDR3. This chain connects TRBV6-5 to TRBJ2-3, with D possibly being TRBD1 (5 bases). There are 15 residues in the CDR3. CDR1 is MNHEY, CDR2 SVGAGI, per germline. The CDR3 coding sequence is TGCGCCAGCAGTTACAGGACAACTAGCACAGATACGCAGTATTTT. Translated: CASSYRTTSTDTQYF.

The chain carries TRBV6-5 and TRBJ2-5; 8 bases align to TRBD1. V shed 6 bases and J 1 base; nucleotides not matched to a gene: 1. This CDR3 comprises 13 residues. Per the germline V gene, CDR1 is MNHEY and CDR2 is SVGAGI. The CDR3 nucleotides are TGTGCCAGCAGGACAGGGGTCCAAGAGACCCAGTACTTC. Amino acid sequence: CASRTGVQETQYF.

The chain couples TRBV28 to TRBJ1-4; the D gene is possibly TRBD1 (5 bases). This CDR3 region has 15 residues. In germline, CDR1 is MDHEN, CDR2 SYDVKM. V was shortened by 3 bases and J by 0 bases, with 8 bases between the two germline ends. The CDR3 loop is CASSFGGATNEKLFF. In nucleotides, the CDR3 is TGTGCCAGCAGTTTTGGGGGTGCAACTAATGAAAAACTGTTTTTT. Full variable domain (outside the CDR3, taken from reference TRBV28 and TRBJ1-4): DVKVTQSSRYLVKRTGEKVFLECVQDMDHENMFWYRQDPGLGLRLIYFSYDVKMKEKGDIPEGYSVSREKKERFSLILESASTNQTSMYLCASSFGGATNEKLFFGSGTQLSVL.

The CDR3 loop is CASSLNRGSSPLHF. Here the CDR3 DNA reads TGTGCCAGCAGCTTAAACAGGGGTAGTTCACCCCTCCACTTT. V is TRBV7-2 and J is TRBJ1-6, with TRBD1 matching over 7 bases. Germline trimming cut 2 bases from V and 9 bases from J; bases unmatched to any gene: 4. The germline V gene encodes CDR1 SGHTA and CDR2 FQGNSA. The CDR3 runs 14 residues.

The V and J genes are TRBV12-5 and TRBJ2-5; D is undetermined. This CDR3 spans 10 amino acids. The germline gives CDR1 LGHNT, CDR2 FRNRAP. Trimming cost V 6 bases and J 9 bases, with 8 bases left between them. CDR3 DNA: TGTGCTAGTGGGGACCGTCCCCAGTACTTC. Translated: CASGDRPQYF.

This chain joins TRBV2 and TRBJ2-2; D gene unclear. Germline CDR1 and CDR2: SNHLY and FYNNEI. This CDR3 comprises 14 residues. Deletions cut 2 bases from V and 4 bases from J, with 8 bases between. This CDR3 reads CASSENGVTGELFF. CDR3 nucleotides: TGTGCCAGCAGTGAAAATGGGGTCACCGGGGAGCTGTTTTTT. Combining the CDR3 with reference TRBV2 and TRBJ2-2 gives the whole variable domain EPEVTQTPSHQVTQMGQEVILRCVPISNHLYFYWYRQILGQKVEFLVSFYNNEISEKSEIFDDQFSVERPDGSNFTLKIRSTKLEDSAMYFCASSENGVTGELFFGEGSRLTVL.

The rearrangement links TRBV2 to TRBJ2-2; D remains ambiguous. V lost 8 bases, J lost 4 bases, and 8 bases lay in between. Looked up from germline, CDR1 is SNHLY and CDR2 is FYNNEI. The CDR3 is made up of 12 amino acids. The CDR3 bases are TGTGCCAGCGTCCTGTTCACCGGGGAGCTGTTTTTT. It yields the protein CASVLFTGELFF.

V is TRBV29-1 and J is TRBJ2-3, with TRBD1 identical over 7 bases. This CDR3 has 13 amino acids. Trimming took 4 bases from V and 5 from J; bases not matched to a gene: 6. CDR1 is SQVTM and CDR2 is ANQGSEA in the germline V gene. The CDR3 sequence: CSVGQGAGDTQYF. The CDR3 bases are TGCAGCGTTGGACAGGGTGCGGGAGATACGCAGTATTTT.

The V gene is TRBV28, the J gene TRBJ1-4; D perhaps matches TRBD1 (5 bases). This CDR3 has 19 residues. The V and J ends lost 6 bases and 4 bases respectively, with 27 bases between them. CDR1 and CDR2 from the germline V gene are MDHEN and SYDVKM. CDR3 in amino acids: CASRGDLGHTRIFNEKLFF. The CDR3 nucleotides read TGTGCCAGCAGGGGGGACTTGGGCCACACAAGGATCTTTAATGAAAAACTGTTTTTT.